These T cell receptor beta chains were read from a single sample in a study of identifying expanded T cells in peripheral blood. Generated by immunoSEQ multiplex PCR, the TCRdb table keeps only in-frame clones and is missing some. Seen here are approximately 80,000 clones, approximately 84% observed once, and the top ten hold about 20%. Sequencing used blood. Receptor source: a person between 18 and 75 years old in good health. The CDR3 runs from the conserved cysteine through the conserved F or W. The D gene is left open where the match is weak. Clone size is stated in some rows and not others, as once, few, many or a class when expanded.

clone_size: .; v_call: TRBV19; d_call: TRBD2; j_call: TRBJ2-3; cdr3_nt: TGTGCCACCACTAGCGGGACAGTGGCAGATACGCAGTATTTT; cdr3_aa: CATTSGTVADTQYF
clone_size: once; v_call: TRBV11-2; d_call: .; j_call: TRBJ1-3; cdr3_nt: TGTGCCAGCAGCTTAGAAGGGGATGCTGGAAACACCATATATTTT; cdr3_aa: CASSLEGDAGNTIYF
clone_size: .; v_call: TRBV25-1; d_call: .; j_call: TRBJ2-2; cdr3_nt: TGTGCCAGCAGTGAAACTAGAAAAACCGGGGAGCTGTTTTTT; cdr3_aa: CASSETRKTGELFF
clone_size: .; v_call: TRBV7-3; d_call: TRBD2; j_call: TRBJ2-3; cdr3_nt: TGTGCCAGCAGCTTAATCGGGAGGGCCTATACGCAGTATTTT; cdr3_aa: CASSLIGRAYTQYF
clone_size: .; v_call: TRBV6-5; d_call: .; j_call: TRBJ2-3; cdr3_nt: TGTGCCAGCAGTTACGCGATAGACACAGATACGCAGTATTTT; cdr3_aa: CASSYAIDTDTQYF
clone_size: .; v_call: TRBV2; d_call: .; j_call: TRBJ2-1; cdr3_nt: TGTGCCAGCAAGACCGGCCCCTACAATGAGCAGTTCTTC; cdr3_aa: CASKTGPYNEQFF
clone_size: .; v_call: TRBV6-6; d_call: .; j_call: TRBJ2-7; cdr3_nt: TGTGCCAGCAGTTACTCAAGGGGGTCGGTCTACGAGCAGTACTTC; cdr3_aa: CASSYSRGSVYEQYF
clone_size: .; v_call: TRBV29-1; d_call: TRBD2; j_call: TRBJ2-4; cdr3_nt: TGCAGCGTTGAAGTCCTCCGGGGGGAGATTCAGTACTTC; cdr3_aa: CSVEVLRGEIQYF
clone_size: .; v_call: TRBV9; d_call: .; j_call: TRBJ1-1; cdr3_nt: TGTGCCAGCAGCGTCCAGGACATGAACACTGAAGCTTTCTTT; cdr3_aa: CASSVQDMNTEAFF
clone_size: .; v_call: TRBV4-1; d_call: .; j_call: TRBJ2-1; cdr3_nt: TGCGCCAGCGGTATCAATGAGCAGTTCTTC; cdr3_aa: CASGINEQFF
clone_size: .; v_call: TRBV5-1; d_call: .; j_call: TRBJ1-4; cdr3_nt: TGCGCCAGCAGCTTGGACAGCGTATACGAAAAACTGTTTTTT; cdr3_aa: CASSLDSVYEKLFF
clone_size: .; v_call: TRBV28; d_call: .; j_call: TRBJ2-3; cdr3_nt: TGTGCCAGCAGTTTTACAGCACCAGCGGTTGGTACGCAGTATTTT; cdr3_aa: CASSFTAPAVGTQYF
clone_size: .; v_call: TRBV19; d_call: .; j_call: TRBJ1-4; cdr3_nt: TGTGCCAGTAGGAGGGGTACAACTAATGAAAAACTGTTTTTT; cdr3_aa: CASRRGTTNEKLFF
clone_size: .; v_call: TRBV6-5; d_call: .; j_call: TRBJ1-2; cdr3_nt: TGTGCCACGTGGGGGACAAGCGGCTACACCTTC; cdr3_aa: CATWGTSGYTF
clone_size: .; v_call: TRBV12-5; d_call: .; j_call: TRBJ1-2; cdr3_nt: TGTGCTAGTGGTCCCCAGAGGAACTATGGCTACACCTTC; cdr3_aa: CASGPQRNYGYTF
clone_size: .; v_call: TRBV4-2; d_call: .; j_call: TRBJ1-3; cdr3_nt: TGTGCCAGCAGCCAGACAGGTTCAGGAAACACCATATATTTT; cdr3_aa: CASSQTGSGNTIYF
clone_size: .; v_call: TRBV5-6; d_call: .; j_call: TRBJ1-5; cdr3_nt: TGTGCCAGCAGCTTGGCTAATCAGCCCCAGCATTTT; cdr3_aa: CASSLANQPQHF
clone_size: .; v_call: TRBV18; d_call: .; j_call: TRBJ1-2; cdr3_nt: TGTGCCAGCTCAGAAACTTACAGTGACTCTCTCTATGGCTACACCTTC; cdr3_aa: CASSETYSDSLYGYTF
clone_size: .; v_call: TRBV29-1; d_call: .; j_call: TRBJ2-5; cdr3_nt: TGCAGCGTTGCGGGGCTTGGGTACCAAGAGACCCAGTACTTC; cdr3_aa: CSVAGLGYQETQYF
clone_size: .; v_call: TRBV11-2; d_call: TRBD2; j_call: TRBJ2-1; cdr3_nt: TGTGCCAGCAGCCCCGGGGGGGCACCCAGCTTCAATGAGCAGTTCTTC; cdr3_aa: CASSPGGAPSFNEQFF
clone_size: .; v_call: TRBV14; d_call: .; j_call: TRBJ2-2; cdr3_nt: TGTGCCAGCAGTCCTCATGCCACCGGGGAGCTGTTTTTT; cdr3_aa: CASSPHATGELFF
clone_size: .; v_call: TRBV7-3; d_call: TRBD2; j_call: TRBJ2-5; cdr3_nt: TGTGCCAGCAGCGCCGGGACTAGCGGGAGACGGGAGACCCAGTACTTC; cdr3_aa: CASSAGTSGRRETQYF
clone_size: .; v_call: TRBV28; d_call: .; j_call: TRBJ1-1; cdr3_nt: TGTGCCAGCAGTTATCTAGTTATGAACACTGAAGCTTTCTTT; cdr3_aa: CASSYLVMNTEAFF
clone_size: .; v_call: TRBV7-9; d_call: .; j_call: TRBJ1-1; cdr3_nt: TGTGCCAGCAGCCAGACAATCGAAGCTTTCTTT; cdr3_aa: CASSQTIEAFF
clone_size: .; v_call: TRBV5-5; d_call: .; j_call: TRBJ1-1; cdr3_nt: TGTGCCAGCAGCTTGGAGGTAGATGGGTTCCGCAACACTGAAGCTTTCTTT; cdr3_aa: CASSLEVDGFRNTEAFF
clone_size: .; v_call: TRBV6-1; d_call: TRBD1; j_call: TRBJ1-1; cdr3_nt: TGTGCCAGCAGGAGGGACAGGGTTGGGACTGAAGCTTTCTTT; cdr3_aa: CASRRDRVGTEAFF
clone_size: .; v_call: TRBV2; d_call: .; j_call: TRBJ1-2; cdr3_nt: TGTGCCAGCAGTGTAGGTCAGGGGATGTTGAGCTACACCTTC; cdr3_aa: CASSVGQGMLSYTF
clone_size: .; v_call: TRBV7-2; d_call: .; j_call: TRBJ1-5; cdr3_nt: TGTGCCAGCAGCTTATCTTCTTCCCCAAATCAGCCCCAGCATTTT; cdr3_aa: CASSLSSSPNQPQHF
clone_size: .; v_call: TRBV5-1; d_call: .; j_call: TRBJ1-2; cdr3_nt: TGCGCCAGCAGCACCCCAGGACAGAACACCTTC; cdr3_aa: CASSTPGQNTF